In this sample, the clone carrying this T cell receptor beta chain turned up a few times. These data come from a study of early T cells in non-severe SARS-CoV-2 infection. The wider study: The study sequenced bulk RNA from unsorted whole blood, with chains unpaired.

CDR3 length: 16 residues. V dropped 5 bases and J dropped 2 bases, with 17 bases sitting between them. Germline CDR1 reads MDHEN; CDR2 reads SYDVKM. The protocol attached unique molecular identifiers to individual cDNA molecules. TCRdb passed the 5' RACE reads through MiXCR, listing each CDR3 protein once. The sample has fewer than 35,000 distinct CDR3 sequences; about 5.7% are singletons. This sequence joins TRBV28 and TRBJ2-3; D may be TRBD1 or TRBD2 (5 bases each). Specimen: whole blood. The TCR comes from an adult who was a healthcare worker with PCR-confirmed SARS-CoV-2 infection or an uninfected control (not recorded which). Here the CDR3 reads CASSIGSWGSTDTQYF. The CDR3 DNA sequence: TGTGCCAGCAGTATCGGTTCTTGGGGGTCCACAGATACGCAGTATTTT.